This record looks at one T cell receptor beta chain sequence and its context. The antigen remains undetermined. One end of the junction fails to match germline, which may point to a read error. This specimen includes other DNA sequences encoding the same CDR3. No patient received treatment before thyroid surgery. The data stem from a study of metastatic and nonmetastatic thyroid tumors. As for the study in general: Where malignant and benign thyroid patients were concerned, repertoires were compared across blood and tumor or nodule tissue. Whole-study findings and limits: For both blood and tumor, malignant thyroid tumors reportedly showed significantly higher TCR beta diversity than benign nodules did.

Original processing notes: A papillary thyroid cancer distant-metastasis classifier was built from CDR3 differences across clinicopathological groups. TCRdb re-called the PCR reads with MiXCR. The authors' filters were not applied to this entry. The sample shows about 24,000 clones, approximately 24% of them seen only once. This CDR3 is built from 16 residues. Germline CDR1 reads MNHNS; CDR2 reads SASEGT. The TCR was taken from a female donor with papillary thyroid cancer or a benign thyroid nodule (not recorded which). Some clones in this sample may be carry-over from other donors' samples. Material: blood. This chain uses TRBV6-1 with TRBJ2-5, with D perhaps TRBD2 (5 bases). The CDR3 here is CASSEARVRLQETQYF. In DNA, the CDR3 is TGTGCCAGCAGTGAAGCGAGGGTAAGACTTCAAGAGACACAGTACTTC.